A single T cell receptor (beta chain) is shown here with its context. CDR1 is SGHVS, CDR2 FQNEAQ, per germline. CDR3 length: 13 residues. The V end lost 5 bases, the J end lost 1 base, and 6 bases lay between the germline ends. TCRdb's table, derived via immunoSEQ multiplex PCR, lists solely in-frame clones and lacks some. The sample records roughly 56,000 clones, approximately 91% being singletons. The data stem from a study of OX40 agonist ivuxolimab in advanced cancers. The chain has TRBV7-8 and TRBJ1-5; D ambiguous. The receptor comes from an adult with an advanced solid tumor such as melanoma, head and neck, liver or kidney cancer. The source material was CD4+ or CD8+ T cells sorted from blood, sampled in a trial of the OX40 agonist ivuxolimab. CDR3 in amino acids: CASSQDSNQPQHF. In DNA form, the CDR3 reads TGTGCCAGCAGCCAGGACAGCAATCAGCCCCAGCATTTT.